The source of this T cell receptor (beta chain) is a study of cytomegalovirus exposure and HLA in healthy donors. The PCR had 60 Vbeta and 13 Jbeta primers. Assay: immunoSEQ multiplex PCR; the TCRdb copy retains only in-frame clones and omits some. Of more than 100,000 clones in the sample, 75% to 90% were seen once. As regards this clone: The antigen is not known.

CDR3 length equals 16 residues. V shed 0 bases and J 12 bases; nucleotides not matched to a gene: 16. Germline V CDR1 and CDR2: MGHRA, YSYEKL. Study observations and caveats: Across donors, sequencing depth was assumed by presence/absence analyses to be roughly uniform.

The sequenced material came from PBMCs. The TCR sequence derives from a female donor in good health and CMV-seropositive. V and J are TRBV4-1 and TRBJ1-2; 7 nucleotides align to TRBD1. The chain's CDR3 is CASSQDRARGRKGHTF. Here the CDR3 DNA reads TGCGCCAGCAGCCAAGATAGAGCCAGGGGGAGGAAAGGCCACACCTTC.